A single T cell receptor (beta chain) is shown here with its context. Its antigen remains unknown. The germline V gene has CDR1 MNHEY and CDR2 SVGAGI. The CDR3 consists of 16 residues. Trimming pared 2 bases from V and 2 bases from J, leaving 16 bases between. The data belong to a study of cytomegalovirus exposure and HLA in healthy donors. Whole-study findings and limits: Follow-up analysis found HLA locus-dependent TCR association rates, highest for DRB1 and lowest for HLA-C.

A multiplex PCR was run with 60 Vbeta primers and 13 Jbeta primers. Generated by immunoSEQ multiplex PCR, the TCRdb table keeps only in-frame clones and is missing some. Of about 120,000 clones listed, approximately 83% are singletons. The sequence was obtained from a woman in her thirties or forties in good health and CMV-seropositive. The chain recombines TRBV6-5 with TRBJ2-7; TRBD2 might be the D (6 bases). The sequencing input was PBMCs. In DNA, the CDR3 is TGTGCCAGCAGTTACACTATCGGGACTCCTACCTACGAGCAGTACTTC. Encoded protein: CASSYTIGTPTYEQYF.